What follows are 15 T cell receptor beta chains derived from one specimen sequenced in a study of cytomegalovirus exposure and HLA in healthy donors. Profiling relied on immunoSEQ multiplex PCR, and the TCRdb table lists in-frame clones only, not all of them. The sample contains just over 65,000 clones, about 97% of which appear only once. Sequencing used PBMCs. Receptor source: a young woman in good health and CMV-seropositive.

The chain uses TRBV5-6 and TRBJ2-1; 8 nucleotides line up with TRBD1. Per germline, CDR1 SGHDT and CDR2 YYEEEE. The V gene end was trimmed by 3 bases and the J gene end by 6 bases; junction bases not matched to a gene: 11. The CDR3 runs to 16 residues. In DNA, the CDR3 is TGTGCCAGCAGCTGGGATCGCAGGGGGCTGAGCAATGAGCAGTTCTTC. Its protein is CASSWDRRGLSNEQFF.

This sequence joins TRBV7-9 and TRBJ2-3; TRBD2 matches at 10 bases. The J segment lost 3 bases and the V segment lost 5 bases, leaving 2 bases of the junction unmatched. The germline CDR1 and CDR2 sequences are SEHNR and FQNEAQ (reference sequence). The CDR3 loop spans 14 amino acids. The CDR3 loop reads CASSLSGRTDTQYF. CDR3 in DNA: TGTGCCAGCAGCCTTAGCGGGAGGACAGATACGCAGTATTTT.

This chain uses TRBV20-1 with TRBJ2-7; D unresolved. Germline CDR1 is DFQATT and CDR2 is SNEGSKA (reference sequence). The V end lost 1 base, the J end lost 6 bases, and 7 bases lay between the germline ends. This CDR3 region has 11 residues. CDR3 region: CSARVLTEQYF. In DNA form, the CDR3 reads TGCAGTGCTAGAGTACTAACCGAGCAGTACTTC.

The chain employs TRBV30 and TRBJ2-1; a weak D match, TRBD2 (6 bases). The ends were cut back, 8 bases at V and 7 bases at J, with 18 bases in the middle. The length of the CDR3 is 13 residues. Per germline, CDR1 GTSNPN and CDR2 SVGIG (reference sequence). The DNA of the CDR3 is TGTGCCCAGACTAGAATGGCTGTGAATGAGCAGTTCTTC. Protein: CAQTRMAVNEQFF.

This sequence joins TRBV19 and TRBJ2-7; 9 nucleotides line up with TRBD2. Germline loops: CDR1 LNHDA, CDR2 SQIVND (reference sequence). The trim removed 2 bases at V and 4 bases at J, leaving 6 bases unmatched. CDR3 length equals 15 residues. CDR3 bases: TGTGCCAGTAGTATATCCGCGGGAGGGGTATACGAGCAGTACTTC. It specifies CASSISAGGVYEQYF.

The chain recombines TRBV11-2 with TRBJ2-1; 10 bases fit TRBD2. This CDR3 has 17 amino acids. The germline V gene has CDR1 SGHAT and CDR2 FQNNGV. V shed 0 bases, J shed 2 bases, and the junction held 4 bases outside the gene matches. CDR3: CASSLDEREGTYNEQFF. In nucleotides, the CDR3 is TGTGCCAGCAGCTTAGATGAGCGGGAGGGGACCTACAATGAGCAGTTCTTC. The full variable domain, with the rest looked up from reference TRBV11-2 and TRBJ2-1, is EAGVAQSPRYKIIEKRQSVAFWCNPISGHATLYWYQQILGQGPKLLIQFQNNGVVDDSQLPKDRFSAERLKGVDSTLKIQPAKLEDSAVYLCASSLDEREGTYNEQFFGPGTRLTVL.

V gene TRBV9 combines with J gene TRBJ2-3; the D gene is possibly TRBD1 (8 bases). The germline V gene encodes CDR1 SGDLS and CDR2 YYNGEE. V was clipped by 4 bases and J by 3 bases, with 15 bases between them. This CDR3 is 15 amino acids long. CDR3 DNA: TGTGCCAGCAGCAGAGGACAGGGAGGGACAGATACGCAGTATTTT. Translating it yields CASSRGQGGTDTQYF.

This clone appeared a single time. This same CDR3 is encoded by further DNA sequences in the sample. The rearrangement links TRBV7-3 to TRBJ2-7; unclear D gene. The CDR3 totals 13 residues. CDR1 is SGHTA, CDR2 FQGTGA, per germline. V was trimmed by 0 bases and J by 0 bases, leaving 3 bases between them. The CDR3 coding sequence is TGTGCCAGCAGCTTAACGGCCTCCTACGAGCAGTACTTC. This translates into CASSLTASYEQYF.

This clone was counted once. The chain joins TRBV27 to TRBJ2-7; the match to TRBD2 covers 12 bases. This CDR3 comprises 16 residues. V dropped 5 bases and J dropped 5; count of bases not matched to a gene: 10. CDR1 MNHEY and CDR2 SMNVEV come from the germline V gene (reference sequence). CDR3 amino acids: CASSPTTSGRIDEQYF. In DNA form, the CDR3 reads TGTGCCAGCAGTCCCACGACTAGCGGGAGAATCGACGAGCAGTACTTC.

This clone was found once. The rearrangement uses TRBV4-1 and TRBJ2-4, with a weak D call TRBD2 (6 bases). The CDR3 length is 16 residues. Trimming removed 1 base at V and 3 bases at J, with 13 bases between. Germline V gives CDR1 MGHRA, CDR2 YSYEKL. CDR3 nucleotide sequence: TGCGCCAGCAGCCAAGGGGGACCGGGACTCAAAAACATTCAGTACTTC. As protein: CASSQGGPGLKNIQYF.

V and J are TRBV6-1 and TRBJ2-7; 7 bases fit TRBD1. The V segment lost 6 bases and the J segment 2 bases; nucleotides outside the gene matches: 4. The germline V gene has CDR1 MNHNS and CDR2 SASEGT. The CDR3 extends over 13 amino acids. Here the CDR3 reads CASRSTGAYEQYF. The CDR3 region has the DNA TGTGCCAGCAGGTCCACAGGGGCCTACGAGCAGTACTTC.

J is TRBJ1-1 and V is TRBV29-1; 10 positions match TRBD1. This CDR3 spans 14 amino acids. V shed 8 bases, J shed 3 bases, and the junction held 9 bases outside the gene matches. CDR1 and CDR2 (germline): SQVTM, ANQGSEA. The CDR3 loop reads CSTWDRGRDTEAFF. The CDR3 DNA reads as TGCAGCACATGGGACAGGGGACGAGACACTGAAGCTTTCTTT.

The chain joins TRBV18 to TRBJ2-3; D gene uncertain. V shed 2 bases and J shed 5 bases, with 14 bases lying between them. CDR1 is KGHSH and CDR2 is LQKENI in the germline V gene. This CDR3 region has 15 residues. This CDR3 reads CASSPMAAAGDTQYF. CDR3 coding DNA: TGTGCCAGCTCACCAATGGCGGCCGCTGGAGATACGCAGTATTTT.

This chain uses TRBV7-9 with TRBJ2-7; D not resolved. The CDR3 has 12 amino acids. Trimming left V 1 base short and J 2 bases short, with 3 bases between. Germline V gene lookup returns CDR1 SEHNR and CDR2 FQNEAQ (reference sequence). This chain's CDR3 is CASSLVAYEQYF. The CDR3 DNA is TGTGCCAGCAGCTTAGTCGCCTACGAGCAGTACTTC.

The chain uses TRBV23-1 and TRBJ2-3; maybe TRBD2 (6 bases). TRBV23-1 is identified as an open reading frame with a role that is uncertain. With 0 bases removed from V and 2 bases from J, the gap between germline ends came to 18 bases. CDR3 length: 18 residues. CDR3 sequence (DNA): TGCGCCAGCAGTCAATCGCCCGAAGGACTACGAGCCACAGATACGCAGTATTTT. It encodes CASSQSPEGLRATDTQYF.